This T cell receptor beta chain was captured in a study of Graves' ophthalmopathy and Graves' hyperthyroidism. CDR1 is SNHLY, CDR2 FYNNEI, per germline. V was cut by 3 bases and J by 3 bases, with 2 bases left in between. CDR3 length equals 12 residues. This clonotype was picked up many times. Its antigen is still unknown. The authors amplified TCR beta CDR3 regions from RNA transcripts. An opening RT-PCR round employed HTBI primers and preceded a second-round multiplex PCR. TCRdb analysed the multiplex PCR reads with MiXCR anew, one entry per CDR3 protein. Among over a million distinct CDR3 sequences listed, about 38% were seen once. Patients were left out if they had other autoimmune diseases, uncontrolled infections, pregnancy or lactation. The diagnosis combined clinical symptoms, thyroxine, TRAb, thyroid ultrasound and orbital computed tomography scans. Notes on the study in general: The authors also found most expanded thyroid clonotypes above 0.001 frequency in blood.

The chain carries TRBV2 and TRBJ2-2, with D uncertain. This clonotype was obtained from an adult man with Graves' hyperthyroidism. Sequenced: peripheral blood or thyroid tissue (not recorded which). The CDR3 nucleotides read TGTGCCAGCAGTGATGACACCGGGGAGCTGTTTTTT. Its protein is CASSDDTGELFF.